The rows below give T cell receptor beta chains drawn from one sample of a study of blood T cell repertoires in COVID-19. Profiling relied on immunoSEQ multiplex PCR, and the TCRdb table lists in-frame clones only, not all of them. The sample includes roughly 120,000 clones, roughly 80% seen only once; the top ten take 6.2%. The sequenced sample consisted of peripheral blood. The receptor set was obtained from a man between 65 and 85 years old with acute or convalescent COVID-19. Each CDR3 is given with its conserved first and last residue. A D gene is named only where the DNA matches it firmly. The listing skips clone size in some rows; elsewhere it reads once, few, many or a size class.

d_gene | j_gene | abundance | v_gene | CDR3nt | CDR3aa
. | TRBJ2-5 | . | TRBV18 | TGTGCCAGCTCACCACCCCGGGGGAGCCAAAGAGAGACCCAGTACTTC | CASSPPRGSQRETQYF
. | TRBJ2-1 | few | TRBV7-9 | TGTGCCAGCAGCTTATGGACTGGGCATTACAATGAGCAGTTCTTC | CASSLWTGHYNEQFF
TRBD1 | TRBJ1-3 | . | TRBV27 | TGTGCCAGCAGTCCGACAGGGGGCAAGAGAAACACCATATATTTT | CASSPTGGKRNTIYF
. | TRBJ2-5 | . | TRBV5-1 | TGCGCCAGCAGCTTGGTTCCTAGCCGTGAGACCCAGTACTTC | CASSLVPSRETQYF
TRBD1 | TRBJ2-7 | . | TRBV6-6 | TGTGCCAGCAGTTACTCGACGGGACAGGGGTACGAGCAGTACTTC | CASSYSTGQGYEQYF
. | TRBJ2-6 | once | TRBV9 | TGTGCCAGCAGCCAATCAGGGGCTGGGGCCAACGTCCTGACTTTC | CASSQSGAGANVLTF
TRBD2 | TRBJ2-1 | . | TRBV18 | TGTGCCAGCTCACCACAACTAGCGGGAGACTCCTACAATGAGCAGTTCTTC | CASSPQLAGDSYNEQFF
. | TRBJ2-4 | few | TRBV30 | TGTGCCTGGAGTGACCTAGAATTTGGAGGCAAAAACATTCAGTACTTC | CAWSDLEFGGKNIQYF
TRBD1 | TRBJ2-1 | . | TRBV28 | TGTGCCAGCACGTCACAGGGGGCTCAATCCTACAATGAGCAGTTCTTC | CASTSQGAQSYNEQFF
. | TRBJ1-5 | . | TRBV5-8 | TGTGCCAGCCCTAAACTCAATCAGCCCCAGCATTTT | CASPKLNQPQHF
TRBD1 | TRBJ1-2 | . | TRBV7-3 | TGTGCCAGCAGCACCCCAGGGGGCTATGGCTACACCTTC | CASSTPGGYGYTF
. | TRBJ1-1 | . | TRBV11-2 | TGTGCCAGCAGCTTAGTTGTAACTACTAACACTGAAGCTTTCTTT | CASSLVVTTNTEAFF
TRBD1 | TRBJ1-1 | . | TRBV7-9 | TGTGCCAGCAGCCCAAACAGGGGTGGCACTGAAGCTTTCTTT | CASSPNRGGTEAFF
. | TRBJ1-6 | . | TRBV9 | TGTGCCAGCAGCGTAGGGGGAGGGGCGGGTAATTCACCCCTCCACTTT | CASSVGGGAGNSPLHF
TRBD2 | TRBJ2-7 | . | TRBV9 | TGTGCCAGCAGCGTAGACGTAGCGGGGGGGTCTGAGCAGTACTTC | CASSVDVAGGSEQYF
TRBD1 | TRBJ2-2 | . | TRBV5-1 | TGCGCCAGCAGGGGACAGGACACCGGGGAGCTGTTTTTT | CASRGQDTGELFF
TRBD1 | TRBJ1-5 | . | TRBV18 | TGTGCCAGCTCACTCCTCCGGGACAGGAGCAATCAGCCCCAGCATTTT | CASSLLRDRSNQPQHF
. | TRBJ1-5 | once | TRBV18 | TGTGCCAGCTCACCACAACAGAATCAGCCCCAGCATTTT | CASSPQQNQPQHF
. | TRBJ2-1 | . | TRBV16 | TGTGCCAGCGGGAGGTCTTACAATGAGCAGTTCTTC | CASGRSYNEQFF
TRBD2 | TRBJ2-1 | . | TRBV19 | TGTGCCAGTAGTCTAGGACTAGCGGGGGTCAATGAGCAGTTCTTC | CASSLGLAGVNEQFF
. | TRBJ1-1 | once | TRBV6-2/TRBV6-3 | TGTGCCAGCAGTTACGCGAGGAACACTGAAGCTTTCTTT | CASSYARNTEAFF
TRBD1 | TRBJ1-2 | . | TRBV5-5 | TGTGCCAGCAGCCCCCCCCCGGGACAGGGAATCTATGGCTACACCTTC | CASSPPPGQGIYGYTF
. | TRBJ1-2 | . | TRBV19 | TGTGCCACCTCCAGGGACATTTACTATGGCTACACCTTC | CATSRDIYYGYTF
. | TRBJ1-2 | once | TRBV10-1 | TGCGCCAGCAGTGAGTTACGGGGGAAATGGGGCTACACCTTC | CASSELRGKWGYTF
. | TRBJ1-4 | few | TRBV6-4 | TGTGCCAGCAGTGACCCGACAGGCGACTTTCCAACTAATGAAAAACTGTTTTTT | CASSDPTGDFPTNEKLFF
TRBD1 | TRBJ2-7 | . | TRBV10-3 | TGTGCCATCAGTGAGTCTGAGGGGACAGGGCGGCACGAGCAGTACTTC | CAISESEGTGRHEQYF
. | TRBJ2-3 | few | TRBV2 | TGTGCCAGCAGTTACACAGATACGCAGTATTTT | CASSYTDTQYF
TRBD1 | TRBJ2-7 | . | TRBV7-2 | TGTGCCAGCAGTTACTTGCCGGGACAGGGCGCTTACGAGCAGTACTTC | CASSYLPGQGAYEQYF
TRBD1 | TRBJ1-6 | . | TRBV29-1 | TGCAGCGCTGGGGACAGCTATAATTCACCCCTCCACTTT | CSAGDSYNSPLHF
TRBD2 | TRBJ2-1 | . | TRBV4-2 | TGTGCCAGCAGCCAAGATTGGGCCCTAGCGGGAGGCTCCTACAATGAGCAGTTCTTC | CASSQDWALAGGSYNEQFF
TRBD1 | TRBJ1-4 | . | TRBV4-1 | TGCGCCAGCAGCCAGCCGGACAGGGTCGGGGAAAAACTGTTTTTT | CASSQPDRVGEKLFF
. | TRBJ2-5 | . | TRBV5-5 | TGTGCCAGCAGCTTGGCGGCTAGGGAGAAACAAGAGACCCAGTACTTC | CASSLAAREKQETQYF
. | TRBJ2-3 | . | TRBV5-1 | TGCGCCAGCAGCTTGGATGGGACACAGTTCGCAGATACGCAGTATTTT | CASSLDGTQFADTQYF
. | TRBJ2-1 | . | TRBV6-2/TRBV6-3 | TGTGCCAGCAGTTCTGACGGGGGCAATGAGCAGTTCTTC | CASSSDGGNEQFF
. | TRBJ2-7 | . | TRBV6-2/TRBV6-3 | TGTGCCAGCAGTTCCAGGTCCTACGAGCAGTACTTC | CASSSRSYEQYF
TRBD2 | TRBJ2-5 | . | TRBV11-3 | TGTGCCAGCAGACGGCGGGAGGGCCAAGAGACCCAGTACTTC | CASRRREGQETQYF
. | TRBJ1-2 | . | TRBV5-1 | TGCGCCAGCAGCTTGGCAGCTAACTATGGCTACACCTTC | CASSLAANYGYTF
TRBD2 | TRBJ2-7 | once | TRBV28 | TGTGCCAGCAGCCTTGGCTCTCCCGGGAGGTACGAGCAGTACTTC | CASSLGSPGRYEQYF
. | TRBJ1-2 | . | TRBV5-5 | TGTGCCAGCAGTCGAACAGGGCCGCCCAACTCTCGCTACACCTTC | CASSRTGPPNSRYTF
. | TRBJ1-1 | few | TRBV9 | TGTGCCAGCAGCCTCGCGGGAGGAGCCAACACTGAAGCTTTCTTT | CASSLAGGANTEAFF
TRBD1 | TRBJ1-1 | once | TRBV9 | TGTGCCAGCGGAAGTCCGGACAGGGGGAACACTGAAGCTTTCTTT | CASGSPDRGNTEAFF
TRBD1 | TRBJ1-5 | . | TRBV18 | TGTGCCAGCTCACCTTCTCGGACAGGAACCGGGCAGCCCCAGCATTTT | CASSPSRTGTGQPQHF
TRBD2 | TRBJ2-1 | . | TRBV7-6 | TGTGCCAGCAGCTCCCTGACTAGCGGGAGGGGGGATGAGCAGTTCTTC | CASSSLTSGRGDEQFF
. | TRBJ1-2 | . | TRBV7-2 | TGTGCCAGCAGCTTAGGAGGTGGCAACTATGGCTACACCTTC | CASSLGGGNYGYTF
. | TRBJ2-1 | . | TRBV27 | TGTGCCAGCAGTCCGACTTTCTCCTACAATGAGCAGTTCTTC | CASSPTFSYNEQFF
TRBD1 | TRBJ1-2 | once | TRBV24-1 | TGTGCCACCAGTGACCAGACAGGGGACTATGGCTACACCTTC | CATSDQTGDYGYTF
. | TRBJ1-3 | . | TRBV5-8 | TGTGCCAGCAGCTTTACAGGAGCTGGAAACACCATATATTTT | CASSFTGAGNTIYF
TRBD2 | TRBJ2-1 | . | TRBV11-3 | TGTGCCAGCAGCCCCCTAGGACTAGTCTCCTACAATGAGCAGTTCTTC | CASSPLGLVSYNEQFF
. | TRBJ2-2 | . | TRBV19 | TGTGCCAGTACCACCCGATTCCTCGGGGTCGGGGAGCTGTTTTTT | CASTTRFLGVGELFF
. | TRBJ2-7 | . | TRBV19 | TGTGCCAGTACCATGCGATGGCAGGGGAGCTACGAGCAGTACTTC | CASTMRWQGSYEQYF
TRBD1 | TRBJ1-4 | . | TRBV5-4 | TGTGCCAGCAGCTTGGAGGGGGCAGGGGGAGCCACTAATGAAAAACTGTTTTTT | CASSLEGAGGATNEKLFF
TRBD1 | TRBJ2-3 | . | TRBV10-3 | TGTGCCACCGGGGACAGGGGCGCAGATACGCAGTATTTT | CATGDRGADTQYF
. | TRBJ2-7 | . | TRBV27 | TGTGCCAGCAGTTTAGGGGTGGCGTCGGGAAGTGAGCAGTACTTC | CASSLGVASGSEQYF
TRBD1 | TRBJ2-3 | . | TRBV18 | TGTGCCAGCTCGTCTCCCGGGACAGGGTTTTCAGATACGCAGTATTTT | CASSSPGTGFSDTQYF
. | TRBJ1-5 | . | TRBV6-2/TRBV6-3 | TGTGCCAGCAGCTTACAGGGCTATCAGCCCCAGCATTTT | CASSLQGYQPQHF
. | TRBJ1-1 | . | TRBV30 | TGTGCCTGGAGTGTTTTTAGCGGGATCGCCACTGAAGCTTTCTTT | CAWSVFSGIATEAFF
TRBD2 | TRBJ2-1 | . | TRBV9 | TGTGCCAGCAGCGTAGGGGTAAGCGGGGGAGGTGAGCAGTTCTTC | CASSVGVSGGGEQFF
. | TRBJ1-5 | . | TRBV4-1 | TGCGCCAGCAGCCCTAGGAAGGCAAACCAAAATCAGCCCCAGCATTTT | CASSPRKANQNQPQHF
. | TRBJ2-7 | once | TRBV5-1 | TGCGCCAGCAGCGCTCAGGGGTCCTACGAGCAGTACTTC | CASSAQGSYEQYF